This TCR beta chain is drawn from a study of T cell responses to AZD1222 COVID-19 vaccine. TCRdb keeps only in-frame clones here, not all; method: immunoSEQ multiplex PCR. The sample records 150,000 to 200,000 clones, about 93% being singletons. Comment on this clone: The antigen is not known.

Per germline, CDR1 KGHSH and CDR2 LQKENI. Trimming left V 1 base short and J 4 bases short, with 13 bases between. The CDR3 runs to 15 residues. Study-wide results and caveats: At baseline, seropositivity was found in only 5 to 7 AZD1222 recipients. In a largely white British group with more females than males, clonal diversity was possibly underestimated. Reportedly, nearly half of unique spike TCRs recognized epitopes outside B.1.351/B.1.1.7 mutations.

The rearrangement joins TRBV18 to TRBJ1-2; D is possibly TRBD1 (6 bases). This clonotype was sampled from an adult who received the AZD1222 COVID-19 vaccine. Here the sequenced sample was peripheral blood, taken 28 days after the second AZD1222 dose. The CDR3 nucleotides read TGTGCCAGCTCACCACAGGACAGCCTCCCCTATGGCTACACCTTC. This encodes CASSPQDSLPYGYTF. The full variable domain, completed using reference TRBV18 and TRBJ1-2, is NAGVMQNPRHLVRRRGQEARLRCSPMKGHSHVYWYRQLPEEGLKFMVYLQKENIIDESGMPKERFSAEFPKEGPSILRIQQVVRGDSAAYFCASSPQDSLPYGYTFGSGTRLTVV.